The clone carrying this TCR beta chain came up a few times. Its antigen remains unknown. Assay used: immunoSEQ multiplex PCR; TCRdb lists only in-frame clones, some missing. The sample records tens of thousands of clones, 65% being singletons. The data derive from a study of a mutant IDH1 vaccine in newly diagnosed glioma. About the research overall: Treated patients were roughly 62% male, 37.5% female, mean age 40.4 years. Receipt of radiotherapy, temozolomide, or both preceded the study, and most received both.

This CDR3 comprises 13 residues. Germline V lookup: CDR1 SGHDN, CDR2 FVKESK. Trimming took off 1 base at V and 3 bases at J, with 6 bases between the two ends. Time point of the sample: week 47, end of study. Topical imiquimod accompanied each vaccine dose, which consisted of 300 ug of mutant IDH1 20-mer peptide. Study-wide results and limits: Shifts in the top peripheral T cell clonotypes seemed unrelated to pseudoprogression.

The material sequenced was peripheral blood mononuclear cells (PBMCs), taken from a glioma patient whose treatment included an IDH1 peptide vaccine. The genes are TRBV14 and TRBJ1-2; weak D call: TRBD1 (5 bases). The sequence derives from a man aged 35 to 55 with glioma. Some clones in this sample may be carry-over from other donors' samples. CDR3 protein: CASSQARDYGYTF. The CDR3 DNA reads TGTGCCAGCAGCCAAGCCAGGGACTATGGCTACACCTTC.